Below, one TCR beta chain is given with its context. Produced via immunoSEQ multiplex PCR; TCRdb's table is partial and in-frame only. This table holds 38,000 or so clones, more than 85% found once. These data are taken from a study of T cell changes during pregnancy in multiple sclerosis. V dropped 6 bases and J dropped 7 bases, with 15 bases sitting between them. CDR3 length: 13 residues. Germline V lookup: CDR1 SGHAT, CDR2 FQNNGV. V gene TRBV11-2 combines with J gene TRBJ1-2, with D maybe TRBD1 (6 bases). The TCR originated in a female donor with multiple sclerosis, enrolled in a pregnancy study. The sample in question was CD8+ T cells from peripheral blood mononuclear cells, obtained in the first trimester of pregnancy. Here the CDR3 DNA reads TGTGCCAGCAGACCACCGGGGGGCAGTGGCTACACCTTC. Its protein is CASRPPGGSGYTF.